A selection of T cell receptor beta chains follows, all from one sample in a study of OX40 agonist ivuxolimab in advanced cancers. TCRdb keeps only in-frame clones here, not all; method: immunoSEQ multiplex PCR. The table shows approximately 100,000 clones, with over 85% occurring only once. Sequencing used CD4+ or CD8+ T cells sorted from blood, obtained in a trial of the OX40 agonist ivuxolimab. The receptors were sampled from an adult with an advanced solid tumor such as melanoma, head and neck, liver or kidney cancer. Both conserved end residues are part of each CDR3. D genes are given only for firm matches.

TRBJ2-6 . TRBV27 CASSRAESGANVLTF
TRBJ1-1 . TRBV29-1 CSVDAPGALNTEAFF
TRBJ2-3 . TRBV5-1 CASSLGDRALDTQYF
TRBJ2-1 TRBD2 TRBV5-4 CASSPGGLAGDEQFF
TRBJ2-5 TRBD1 TRBV6-1 CASSDPGGTGRQTQYF
TRBJ2-3 TRBD2 TRBV27 CASSFSGDGTDTQYF
TRBJ2-4 . TRBV18 CASSPGGALKNIQYF
TRBJ1-1 . TRBV12-1 CASSGRGDTEAFF
TRBJ1-5 . TRBV10-3 CAISESEGGPQHF
TRBJ1-5 . TRBV25-1 CASSRLGSNQPQHF
TRBJ1-5 . TRBV27 CASKSQQVGYQPQHF
TRBJ2-7 . TRBV4-3 CASSQGYRDSYEQYF
TRBJ1-2 . TRBV9 CASSPDSYGYTF
TRBJ1-6 . TRBV28 CASNSIGGSIPLHF
TRBJ1-5 . TRBV14 CASSHRGNNQPQHF
TRBJ1-2 . TRBV28 CASSPSWTANYGYTF
TRBJ2-3 . TRBV19 CASSPQGTDTQYF
TRBJ2-7 . TRBV18 CASSPLGPEQYF
TRBJ2-3 . TRBV6-5 CASGGSTDTQYF
TRBJ1-4 . TRBV5-5 CASSLLGESNEKLFF
TRBJ2-2 . TRBV21-1 CASPAPGGYNTGELFF
TRBJ1-3 TRBD1 TRBV10-1 CASPDRGLGNTIYF
TRBJ1-2 TRBD1 TRBV5-4 CASSSIIPGQGAYGYTF
TRBJ2-3 . TRBV5-1 CASSSGRGQGADTQYF
TRBJ2-3 . TRBV6-1 CASLLVNTDTQYF
TRBJ1-3 . TRBV7-2 CASSSTGAGNTIYF
TRBJ1-1 . TRBV7-8 CASSLGTVDTEAFF